This T cell receptor (beta chain) came from a study of cytomegalovirus exposure and HLA in healthy donors. Amplification used 60 Vbeta primers and 13 Jbeta primers. Repertoires were generated with immunoSEQ multiplex PCR, while TCRdb's copy carries only in-frame clones and drops some. The sample has 150,000 to 200,000 clones; over 75% are singletons. V was clipped by 7 bases and J by 1 base; unmatched bases: 5. This CDR3 has 16 amino acids. Germline V CDR1 and CDR2: MDHEN, SYDVKM. This TCR derives from a woman in her forties or fifties in good health and CMV-seronegative. What was sequenced was PBMCs. This rearrangement joins TRBV28 to TRBJ2-7; 15 bases match TRBD2. In nucleotides, the CDR3 is TGTGCCAGCACCGATGGACTAGCGGGAGGGTCCTACGAGCAGTACTTC. Translating gives CASTDGLAGGSYEQYF.